A single sample gave rise to the 10 T cell receptor beta chains below, sequenced in a study of T cells in Graves' hyperthyroidism and ophthalmopathy. Amplification of TCR beta CDR3 regions was performed using RNA transcripts as template. HTBI primers were the set used in a first-round RT-PCR of the TCR CDR3. TCRdb fed the multiplex PCR reads into MiXCR, producing one record per CDR3 protein. The data hold about 540,000 distinct CDR3 sequences, with around 45% observed a single time. Sequencing was carried out using peripheral blood or thyroid tissue (not recorded which). The receptors derive from a young woman with Graves' hyperthyroidism.

This clonotype was counted only a few times. The chain has TRBV19 and TRBJ1-2, with no clear D. V was shortened by 2 bases and J by 4 bases, with 14 bases between the two germline ends. This CDR3 contains 15 residues. CDR1 LNHDA and CDR2 SQIVND come from the germline V gene (reference sequence). CDR3 protein: CASSISGSYFYGYTF. CDR3 nucleotides: TGTGCCAGTAGTATATCTGGCAGTTACTTCTATGGCTACACCTTC.

The chain joins TRBV9 to TRBJ1-1, with 7 bases matching TRBD1. V gave up 3 bases and J gave up 2 bases; unmatched junction bases: 7. Germline CDR1 and CDR2: SGDLS and YYNGEE. The length of the CDR3 is 15 residues. Here the CDR3 DNA reads TGTGCCAGCAGCGCCTGGGACAGTCCCAACACTGAAGCTTTCTTT. Amino acid sequence: CASSAWDSPNTEAFF. Variable domain in full (rest from reference TRBV9 and TRBJ1-1): DSGVTQTPKHLITATGQRVTLRCSPRSGDLSVYWYQQSLDQGLQFLIQYYNGEERAKGNILERFSAQQFPDLHSELNLSSLELGDSALYFCASSAWDSPNTEAFFGQGTRLTVV.

The J gene is TRBJ2-2, the V gene TRBV7-2; TRBD2 matches at 10 bases. Germline lookup yields CDR1 SGHTA and CDR2 FQGNSA. The CDR3 sequence is 17 residues long. V gave up 3 bases and J gave up 2 bases; unmatched junction bases: 6. Here the CDR3 reads CASSLSRTSGNTGELFF. In DNA, the CDR3 is TGTGCCAGCAGCTTGTCACGGACTAGCGGCAACACCGGGGAGCTGTTTTTT.

In this sample, this clonotype turned up a few times. J is TRBJ2-7 and V is TRBV6-6; perhaps TRBD2 as D (7 bases). The CDR3 runs 15 residues. V was shortened by 1 base and J by 3 bases, with 13 bases between the two germline ends. In germline, CDR1 is MNHNY, CDR2 SVGAGI (reference sequence). The CDR3 loop reads CASSYWGGAVYEQYF. In DNA, the CDR3 is TGTGCCAGCAGTTACTGGGGGGGCGCCGTCTACGAGCAGTACTTC.

The chain has TRBV29-1 and TRBJ1-1; 9 bases line up with TRBD1. Germline lookup yields CDR1 SQVTM and CDR2 ANQGSEA. This CDR3 comprises 14 residues. V lost 0 bases, J lost 5 bases, and 4 bases stayed unmatched. As DNA, the CDR3 is TGCAGCGTTGAAGATCTCGGACAGGGGACTGAAGCTTTCTTT. It yields the protein CSVEDLGQGTEAFF.

V is TRBV15 and J is TRBJ1-5, with a tentative D call TRBD1 (5 bases). V dropped 3 bases and J dropped 10 bases, with 19 bases sitting between them. The V gene's germline CDR1 is LNHNV and CDR2 YYDKDF (reference sequence). The CDR3 is 15 amino acids. The CDR3 nucleotides are TGTGCCACCAGCAGCTTAGCCAGGGAACATCCCCCCCAGCATTTT. Its protein is CATSSLAREHPPQHF.

This clonotype was recorded at least ten times. J is TRBJ1-2 and V is TRBV29-1; weak D call: TRBD1 (5 bases). V was shortened by 6 bases and J by 9 bases, with 20 bases between the two germline ends. Germline CDR1 reads SQVTM; CDR2 reads ANQGSEA. The CDR3 covers 13 residues. CDR3 loop: CSVVSGALRSYTF. CDR3 nucleotides: TGCAGCGTCGTCTCCGGGGCCCTTAGAAGCTACACCTTC.

In this sample, this clonotype turned up many times. The chain links TRBV10-3 to TRBJ2-6, with D uncertain. The V gene lost 3 bases and the J gene lost 0 bases, with 9 bases spanning the gap. This CDR3 region has 16 residues. Germline CDR1 reads ENHRY; CDR2 reads SYGVKD. This CDR3 reads CAISEGRVSGANVLTF. The CDR3 DNA sequence: TGTGCCATCAGTGAAGGGCGAGTCTCTGGGGCCAACGTCCTGACTTTC.

The sample holds a few counts of this clonotype. V and J are TRBV2 and TRBJ1-5, with 8 positions matching TRBD1. Germline assignment: CDR1 SNHLY and CDR2 FYNNEI. The CDR3 spans 13 residues. The junction had 6 bases not matched to a gene; V was cut back by 7 bases and J by 7 bases. The CDR3, as DNA: TGTGCCAGCAATACAGGGGGTGGGCAGCCCCAGCATTTT. It specifies CASNTGGGQPQHF.

The gene calls are TRBV2 and TRBJ1-1; D unresolved. The germline V and J ends were trimmed by 8 bases and 0 bases, with 10 bases remaining between them. CDR3 length: 13 residues. The germline gives CDR1 SNHLY, CDR2 FYNNEI. CDR3 protein: CASCRDVNTEAFF. Here the CDR3 DNA reads TGTGCCAGCTGCCGGGATGTGAACACTGAAGCTTTCTTT.